The entry below describes one TCR beta chain. Its antigen is currently not known. No clone much larger than this one lies a single base away; base qualities are absent. As encoded in the germline V gene (reference sequence), CDR1 is DFQATT while CDR2 is SNEGSKA. Between the V and J ends, shortened by 6 bases and 2 bases respectively, the junction contains 11 bases. The CDR3 measures 13 amino acids from cysteine to phenylalanine. The entry retains the CDR3 DNA only, 39 bases that are in frame from base 1. The library was produced with 5' RACE. TCRdb shows the sequencer as Illumina HiSeq 2500. A second PCR of roughly 6 to 11 cycles was run with a J-beta primer mix and a sample-barcoded 5' primer. Each TCR beta cDNA molecule received a unique molecular identifier from a template-switch 5' adaptor carrying 12 random nucleotides. Each sample yielded at least 2.5 million CDR3-containing paired-end reads. First-strand cDNA synthesis was performed from all RNA using the Mint cDNA synthesis kit, with priming by a TRBC-specific oligonucleotide. All cDNA was treated with uracil-DNA glycosylase and then went through a first 18-cycle PCR with the universal primers M1SS and BC2_uni_R. Per the authors' processing: For normalization, 1 million high-quality reads were randomly selected from each sample, with every read carrying a distinct molecular identifier. Instead of being binned into consensus sequences, reads that shared molecular identifiers were thrown out. MiTCR, with a Q25 quality threshold and the strictest error-elimination algorithm, was used for CDR3 identification, clonotype clustering and error correction. A nonparametric unseen species model with Euler transformation was used to estimate a lower bound on total TCR beta diversity. The raw public reads went through TCRdb reprocessing: fastp at Q25, MiXCR clone calling, in-frame beta chains kept. Rows with a matching CDR3 protein are joined into one entry that keeps the most common DNA and genes. TCRdb, rather than the study authors, made the V and J calls. This sample lists roughly 860,000 distinct CDR3 sequences; 55% to 65% were detected once. Clones ranked in the top ten supply around a quarter of the sample.

This entry is derived from a study of blood T cells in healthy people across ages (dated by TCRdb to the mid-2010s). Looking at the study overall: In model experiments, roughly one uniquely barcoded TCR beta cDNA molecule per two T cells was captured by template switching. To track age-related changes in TCR beta repertoire diversity, the study relied on deep sequencing normalized with unique cDNA molecular identifiers. The donors were divided into four age groups: young (average around 16 years), middle-aged (approximately 42), aged (approximately 64) and long-lived (about 79). To avoid experimental bias, donors of different ages were distributed randomly across sequencing lanes. Using the same blood draw, the study looked at two additional independent replicas of 1 million unique cDNA reads for two donors, one aged 18 to 29 and the other aged 80 or older. What the research found in general, with its limitations: Compared with the aged group, the long-lived group had more naive CD4+ T cells, fewer expanded clones and increased TCR diversity, suggesting age selection. Because the CMV infection status of the donors was unknown, age-related changes in expanded clonotypes may potentially have been confounded. Estimates of total diversity based on one million sequenced T cells were considered lower bounds and underestimates. Bulk unsorted PBMC profiling prevented conclusive comparison of naive and antigen-experienced compartments. A strong correlation was found between observed TCR beta diversity and the percentage of naive T cells measured by flow cytometry. As age increased, observed TCR beta diversity per million T cells dropped in a roughly linear way, and a significant reduction was already evident by age about 40.

The donors were roughly 39 Caucasian individuals from Russia, aged roughly 6 to 90 years, who were systemically healthy. Each donor gave around 9.9 milliliters of peripheral blood, collected into EDTA-treated Vacutainer tubes. Ficoll-Paque density-gradient centrifugation was used to isolate PBMCs, with at least 7 million per sample. Trizol reagent was used to extract total RNA from PBMCs, with at least 6 micrograms per sample. For every donor, flow cytometry on a PBMC aliquot measured the percentage of naive CD45RAhigh/CD27high T cells. This receptor was identified in a man aged 25-45 years in good health. The chain was built from TRBV20-1 and TRBJ1-5, with the D gene not confidently named. Source material: blood. The base sequence is TGCAGTGCCTACATCGGGGGCAATCAGCCCCAGCATTTT. Translated, this is CSAYIGGNQPQHF.